The sequence of this TCR beta chain was determined in a study of cytomegalovirus exposure and HLA in healthy donors. PCR amplification relied on 60 Vbeta primers (plus 13 Jbeta primers). Produced via immunoSEQ multiplex PCR; TCRdb's table is partial and in-frame only. There are under 200,000 clones in the sample; around 86% occur only once, and over 2% lies in the top ten. The CDR3 is 15 amino acids. The V end lost 4 bases, the J end lost 7 bases, and 15 bases lay between the germline ends. Germline assignment: CDR1 SGHNT and CDR2 YYREEE (reference sequence). This chain joins TRBV5-4 and TRBJ1-6; D remains unclear. The source material was PBMCs. The sequence derives from a male donor in good health and CMV-seronegative. The CDR3 nucleotides read TGTGCCAGCAGCCCCGGGCCCCCGGGGAATTCACCCCTCCACTTT. Its protein is CASSPGPPGNSPLHF. Full variable domain (rest looked up from reference TRBV5-4 and TRBJ1-6): ETGVTQSPTHLIKTRGQQVTLRCSSQSGHNTVSWYQQALGQGPQFIFQYYREEENGRGNFPPRFSGLQFPNYSSELNVNALELDDSALYLCASSPGPPGNSPLHFGNGTRLTVT.